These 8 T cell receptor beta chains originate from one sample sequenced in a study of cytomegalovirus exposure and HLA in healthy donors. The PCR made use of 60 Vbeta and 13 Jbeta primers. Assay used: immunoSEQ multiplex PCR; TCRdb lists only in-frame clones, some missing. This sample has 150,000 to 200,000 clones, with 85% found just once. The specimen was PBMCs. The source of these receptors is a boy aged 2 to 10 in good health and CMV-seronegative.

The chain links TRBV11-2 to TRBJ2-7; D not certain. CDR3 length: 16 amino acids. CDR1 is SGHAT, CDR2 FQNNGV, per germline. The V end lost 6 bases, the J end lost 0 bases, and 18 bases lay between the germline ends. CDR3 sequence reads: CASSSHNPNSSYEQYV. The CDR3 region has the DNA TGTGCCAGCAGTTCCCACAACCCCAACAGCTCCTACGAGCAGTACGTC.

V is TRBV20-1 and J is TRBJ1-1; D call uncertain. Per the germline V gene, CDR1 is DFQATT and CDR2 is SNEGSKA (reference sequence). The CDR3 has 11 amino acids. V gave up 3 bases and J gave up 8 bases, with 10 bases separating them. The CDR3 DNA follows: TGCAGTGCTAGTGTGGGGAGGGAAGCTTTCTTT. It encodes CSASVGREAFF.

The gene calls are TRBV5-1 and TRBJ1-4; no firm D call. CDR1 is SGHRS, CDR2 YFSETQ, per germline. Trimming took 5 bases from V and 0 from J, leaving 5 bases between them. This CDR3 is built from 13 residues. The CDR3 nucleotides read TGCGCCAGCAGATATGCAACTAATGAAAAACTGTTTTTT. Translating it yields CASRYATNEKLFF.

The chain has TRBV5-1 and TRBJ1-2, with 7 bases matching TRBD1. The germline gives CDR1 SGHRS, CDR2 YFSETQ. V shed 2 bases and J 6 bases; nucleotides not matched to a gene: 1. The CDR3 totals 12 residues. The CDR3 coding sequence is TGCGCCAGCAGCTTCGGACAGGATGGCTACACCTTC. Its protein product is CASSFGQDGYTF.

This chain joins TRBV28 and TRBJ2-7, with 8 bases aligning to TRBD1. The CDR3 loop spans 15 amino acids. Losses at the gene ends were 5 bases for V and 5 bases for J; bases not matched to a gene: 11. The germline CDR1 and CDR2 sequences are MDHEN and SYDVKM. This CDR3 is CASSQRQQGDDEQYV. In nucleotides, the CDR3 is TGTGCCAGCAGTCAACGTCAACAGGGGGACGACGAGCAGTACGTC.

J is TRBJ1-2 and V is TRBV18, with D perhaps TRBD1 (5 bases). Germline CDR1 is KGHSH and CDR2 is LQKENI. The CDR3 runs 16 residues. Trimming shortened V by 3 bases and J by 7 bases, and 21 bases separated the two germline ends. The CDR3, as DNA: TGTGCCAGCTCACCGCCCGCGAACTTATTCAGGGCTGGCTACACCTTC. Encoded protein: CASSPPANLFRAGYTF.

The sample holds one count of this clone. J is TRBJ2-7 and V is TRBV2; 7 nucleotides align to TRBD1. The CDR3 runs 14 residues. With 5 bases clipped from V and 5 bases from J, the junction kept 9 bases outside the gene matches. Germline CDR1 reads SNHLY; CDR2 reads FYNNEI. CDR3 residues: CASSFDRANHEQYV. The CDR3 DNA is TGTGCCAGCAGTTTCGACAGGGCCAACCACGAGCAGTACGTC.

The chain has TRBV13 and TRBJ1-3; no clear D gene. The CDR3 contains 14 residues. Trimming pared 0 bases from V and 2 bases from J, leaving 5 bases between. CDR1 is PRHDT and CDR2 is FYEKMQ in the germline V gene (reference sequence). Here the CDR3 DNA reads TGTGCCAGCAGCTTAGGAGAGCCTGGAAACACCATATATTTT. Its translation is CASSLGEPGNTIYF.